This TCR beta chain was found in a study of blood T cells in healthy people across ages. Findings and limits, study-wide: Long-lived donors carried more naive CD4+ cells and greater diversity than aged donors.

As to this clonotype: Its antigen is not known.

Then a second PCR, running about 7 to 11 cycles, was carried out with a sample-barcoded 5' primer and a J-beta primer mix. The authors tagged each cDNA molecule using a template-switch adaptor with 12 random nucleotides. CDR3-containing paired-end reads numbered at least 3 million in each sample. TCRdb used MiXCR to reprocess the 5' RACE reads, holding one entry per CDR3 protein. The sample lists roughly 1.5 million distinct CDR3 sequences, roughly 43% seen once, with more than 4% in the top ten. This CDR3 contains 11 residues. V was clipped by 6 bases and J by 3 bases, with 8 bases between them. Germline CDR1 SQVTM, CDR2 ANQGSEA. In terms of origin and age, donors were healthy Caucasian individuals from Russia aged about 6 to 90.

V gene TRBV29-1 combines with J gene TRBJ1-1; no clear D. The sample consisted of blood. This receptor was taken from a woman under 30 in good health. The chain's CDR3 is CSVDFDTEAFF. CDR3 bases: TGCAGCGTGGACTTCGACACTGAAGCTTTCTTT.